The 32 T cell receptor beta chains in this list originate from one sample, sequenced in a study of response to subunit inactivated influenza vaccine. TCRdb redid the calling of the RT-PCR reads with MiXCR, one entry per CDR3 protein. The sample carries about 540,000 distinct CDR3 sequences, around 21% recorded once. These data are also associated with another study on T cells expressing NK-cell markers. As that report states: Generation of TCR beta cDNA was performed by 5'RACE template switching incorporating UMIs.

Sequencing was performed on CD4+ T cells sorted from PBMCs, taken roughly 12 days after vaccination. These receptors were obtained from a man between 50 and 59 years old who received an inactivated influenza vaccine.

In this sample, this clonotype turned up a few times. V and J are TRBV3-1 and TRBJ2-1, with TRBD2 matching 12 bases. Germline V gene sequence: CDR1 LGHDT, CDR2 YNNKEL (reference sequence). Trimming at V came to 6 bases and at J to 1 base, leaving 4 bases not matched to a gene. The CDR3 consists of 16 residues. DNA for the CDR3: TGTGCCAGCAGGTTGACTAGCGGGAGATCCTACAATGAGCAGTTCTTC. It yields the protein CASRLTSGRSYNEQFF.

The chain combines TRBV3-1 with TRBJ2-3; 8 nucleotides line up with TRBD2. The CDR3 has 16 residues. In germline, CDR1 is LGHDT, CDR2 YNNKEL (reference sequence). V was clipped by 1 base and J by 6 bases; unmatched bases: 9. The CDR3 protein is CASSQGRRGGVDTQYF. The CDR3 DNA reads as TGTGCCAGCAGCCAAGGAAGACGGGGGGGCGTCGATACGCAGTATTTT.

The rearrangement uses TRBV6-1 and TRBJ2-7, with TRBD2 matching 8 bases. Germline trimming cut 6 bases from V and 0 bases from J; bases unmatched to any gene: 4. Germline V gene sequence: CDR1 MNHNS, CDR2 SASEGT. The length of the CDR3 is 14 residues. CDR3 nucleotides: TGTGCCAGCAGCGTAGCGGGGCCCTCCTACGAGCAGTACTTC. Translating it yields CASSVAGPSYEQYF.

This clonotype was observed at least ten times. The V and J genes are TRBV12-3 or TRBV12-4 and TRBJ2-1; 9 bases line up with TRBD2. Unmatched junction bases numbered 6, after V lost 3 bases and J lost 9 bases. The CDR3 extends over 14 amino acids. The CDR3 sequence is CASSLGSGSVEQFF. CDR3 coding DNA: TGTGCCAGCAGTTTGGGTAGCGGGAGTGTTGAGCAGTTCTTC.

CDR3 nucleotide sequence: TGTGCCAGCAGCTCCACTAGCGGGAATCCAGATACGCAGTATTTT. It specifies CASSSTSGNPDTQYF. The chain links TRBV12-3 or TRBV12-4 to TRBJ2-3, with 10 nucleotides matching TRBD2. The CDR3 is made up of 15 amino acids. J lost 4 bases, V lost 6 bases, and 7 bases had no gene match.

This clonotype has just a few counts. The chain uses TRBV20-1 and TRBJ2-2; TRBD2 aligns across 7 bases. The CDR3 consists of 17 residues. With 0 bases clipped from V and 4 bases from J, the junction kept 11 bases outside the gene matches. From germline, CDR1 is DFQATT and CDR2 SNEGSKA (reference sequence). The CDR3 DNA reads TGCAGTGCTAGAGACCCATTAAGGGAGGGCGGCACCGGGGAGCTGTTTTTT. It codes for CSARDPLREGGTGELFF.

The rearrangement uses TRBV20-1 and TRBJ2-5; D possibly corresponds to TRBD2 (5 bases). Trimming removed 1 base at V and 5 bases at J, with 11 bases between. The CDR3 is 13 amino acids. CDR1 and CDR2 from the germline V gene are DFQATT and SNEGSKA (reference sequence). DNA of the CDR3: TGCAGTGCTAGAGTGATTAGCGATGAGACCCAGTACTTC. Translating it yields CSARVISDETQYF.

This clonotype came up once. V and J are TRBV20-1 and TRBJ2-7; TRBD1 matches at 8 bases. Germline V gene lookup returns CDR1 DFQATT and CDR2 SNEGSKA (reference sequence). The CDR3 runs 13 residues. V lost 6 bases to trimming and J lost 1 base; unmatched junction nucleotides: 5. This CDR3 is CSATRDRSYEQYF. CDR3 in DNA: TGCAGTGCAACCCGGGACAGGTCCTACGAGCAGTACTTC.

Many counts were recorded for this clonotype. The CDR3 loop reads CSAGTGITDTQYF. The CDR3 DNA sequence: TGCAGCGCCGGGACAGGGATCACAGATACGCAGTATTTT. This chain connects TRBV29-1 to TRBJ2-3; 9 nucleotides match TRBD1. The CDR3 totals 13 residues. Trimming took 7 bases from V and 2 from J; bases not matched to a gene: 4. Germline CDR1 SQVTM, CDR2 ANQGSEA.

The chain recombines TRBV7-2 with TRBJ1-5; no reliable D call. The CDR3 extends over 15 amino acids. Germline loops: CDR1 SGHTA, CDR2 FQGNSA. V lost 5 bases to trimming and J lost 0 bases, with 11 bases between them. As DNA, the CDR3 is TGTGCCAGCAGCCCCACGGAGTATAGCAATCAGCCCCAGCATTTT. This gives the protein CASSPTEYSNQPQHF.

This chain uses TRBV7-9 with TRBJ2-1; 11 positions match TRBD2. The trim removed 5 bases at V and 2 bases at J, leaving 5 bases unmatched. This CDR3 has 16 amino acids. CDR1 and CDR2 (germline): SEHNR, FQNEAQ (reference sequence). In DNA form, the CDR3 reads TGTGCCAGCAGCAAGGGACTAGCGGAAACCTACAATGAGCAGTTCTTC. Its protein is CASSKGLAETYNEQFF.

At least ten counts were recorded for this clonotype. This chain joins TRBV7-9 and TRBJ2-5; D is uncertain. The germline gives CDR1 SEHNR, CDR2 FQNEAQ (reference sequence). Trimming left V 8 bases short and J 0 bases short, with 10 bases between. The CDR3 spans 13 residues. CDR3 nucleotide sequence: TGTGCCAGCGGAGCCTGGTACCAAGAGACCCAGTACTTC. It codes for CASGAWYQETQYF.

This clonotype was detected a few times. The genes are TRBV14 and TRBJ1-3; unclear D gene. Trimming stripped 2 bases from V and 0 bases from J, with 5 bases between. The CDR3 sequence is 14 residues long. Germline CDR1 SGHDN, CDR2 FVKESK. CDR3 region: CASSQRPSGNTIYF. The DNA for the CDR3 is TGTGCCAGCAGCCAACGGCCCTCTGGAAACACCATATATTTT.

The genes are TRBV23-1 and TRBJ2-7; no clear D. TRBV23-1 is an open reading frame, and its role is uncertain. The length of the CDR3 is 17 residues. Trimming removed 0 bases from V and 0 bases from J, with 15 bases in between. The DNA of the CDR3 is TGCGCCAGCAGTCAATCAACCAGTCCTCTGTCCTCCTACGAGCAGTACTTC. Translating it yields CASSQSTSPLSSYEQYF.

J is TRBJ2-5 and V is TRBV12-3 or TRBV12-4; 11 bases line up with TRBD1. CDR3 length: 15 residues. V gave up 3 bases and J gave up 5 bases; unmatched junction bases: 5. The CDR3 DNA is TGTGCCAGCAGTTTTCGGACAGGGGGCGCGGAGACCCAGTACTTC. This codes for CASSFRTGGAETQYF.

This clonotype has just a few counts. The chain combines TRBV12-3 or TRBV12-4 with TRBJ1-5; D is ambiguous. The CDR3 is 15 amino acids. Between the trimmed V and J ends, which lost 5 bases and 3 bases, there was a span of 14 bases. The CDR3 DNA reads TGTGCCAGCAGTGCGGGGAAAAGAAACAATCAGCCCCAGCATTTT. Its protein product is CASSAGKRNNQPQHF.

J is TRBJ2-3 and V is TRBV9, with 13 bases fitting TRBD2. The V segment lost 2 bases and the J segment 3 bases; nucleotides outside the gene matches: 3. Per the germline V gene, CDR1 is SGDLS and CDR2 is YYNGEE. The CDR3 consists of 16 residues. The CDR3, as DNA: TGTGCCAGCAGCGTGACGGGACTAGCGGGAACAGATACGCAGTATTTT. It codes for CASSVTGLAGTDTQYF.

The chain links TRBV28 to TRBJ2-3, with 14 bases matching TRBD2. V gave up 11 bases and J gave up 3 bases; unmatched junction bases: 7. CDR3 length: 15 amino acids. CDR1 MDHEN and CDR2 SYDVKM come from the germline V gene. The CDR3 spells CAGGTSGSGTDTQYF. CDR3 sequence (DNA): TGTGCCGGAGGGACTAGCGGGAGTGGAACAGATACGCAGTATTTT.

The rearrangement uses TRBV7-2 and TRBJ2-2; 7 nucleotides line up with TRBD2. In germline, CDR1 is SGHTA, CDR2 FQGNSA. This CDR3 region has 15 residues. The ends lost 1 base at V and 5 bases at J; junction bases unmatched: 4. The CDR3 nucleotides read TGTGCCAGCAGCTTAGAGGGGAGGGGAACCGGGGAGCTGTTTTTT. Protein product: CASSLEGRGTGELFF. Full variable domain (outside the CDR3, taken from reference TRBV7-2 and TRBJ2-2): GAGVSQSPSNKVTEKGKDVELRCDPISGHTALYWYRQSLGQGLEFLIYFQGNSAPDKSGLPSDRFSAERTGGSVSTLTIQRTQQEDSAVYLCASSLEGRGTGELFFGEGSRLTVL.

This clonotype was recorded a few times. The chain uses TRBV4-1 and TRBJ2-1; TRBD2 matches at 9 bases. This CDR3 has 22 residues. CDR1 is MGHRA, CDR2 YSYEKL, per germline. V lost 3 bases and J lost 2; bases outside the gene matches: 23. CDR3 DNA: TGCGCCAGCAGCCATTCTCTCAGCGGGCGGGGGGGCGGCGCAAAGGCCTACAATGAGCAGTTCTTC. Translating it yields CASSHSLSGRGGGAKAYNEQFF.

V usage is TRBV18 and J usage is TRBJ2-3, with D tentatively TRBD1 (5 bases). With 0 bases removed from V and 1 base from J, the gap between germline ends came to 11 bases. This CDR3 spans 16 amino acids. Per germline, CDR1 KGHSH and CDR2 LQKENI. Written as DNA, the CDR3 is TGTGCCAGCTCACCACCTAGGGGTCGAGGCACAGATACGCAGTATTTT. It translates to CASSPPRGRGTDTQYF.

The rearrangement uses TRBV12-3 or TRBV12-4 and TRBJ2-7; D ambiguous. The germline V and J ends were trimmed by 3 bases and 3 bases, with 6 bases remaining between them. CDR3 length: 12 amino acids. The CDR3 DNA follows: TGTGCCAGCAGTTTGTCTTACTACGAGCAGTACTTC. Translated, it gives CASSLSYYEQYF.

The CDR3 protein is CASSHGDGLTDTQYF. CDR3 bases: TGTGCCAGCAGCCACGGGGACGGACTCACAGATACGCAGTATTTT. The chain carries TRBV6-2 or TRBV6-3 and TRBJ2-3; D might be TRBD1 or TRBD2, each matching 5 bases. Germline V gene sequence: CDR1 MNHEY, CDR2 SVGEGT. The CDR3 has 15 residues. V lost 6 bases and J 2 bases, leaving 15 bases between the germline ends.

The chain joins TRBV20-1 to TRBJ2-1; 8 bases align to TRBD2. Per germline, CDR1 DFQATT and CDR2 SNEGSKA (reference sequence). The CDR3 consists of 16 residues. The V and J ends lost 3 bases and 4 bases, in that order; junction bases with no gene match: 11. Written as DNA, the CDR3 is TGCAGTGCTAGTTTTCCCTTAGCGGGGCTATACAATGAGCAGTTCTTC. Protein sequence: CSASFPLAGLYNEQFF.

This chain connects TRBV12-3 or TRBV12-4 to TRBJ2-7; 9 positions match TRBD1. CDR3 length: 16 amino acids. The J segment lost 0 bases and the V segment lost 6 bases, leaving 9 bases of the junction unmatched. CDR3 amino acids: CASRPKTGGGSYEQYF. CDR3 nucleotides: TGTGCCAGCAGGCCAAAAACAGGGGGCGGCTCCTACGAGCAGTACTTC.

This clonotype appeared once. The chain combines TRBV5-6 with TRBJ1-2; TRBD1 is a possible D gene (5 bases). The CDR3 loop spans 14 amino acids. Germline lookup yields CDR1 SGHDT and CDR2 YYEEEE. Deletions cut 4 bases from V and 7 bases from J, with 17 bases between. CDR3 sequence: CASSPGTASFGYTF. The DNA for the CDR3 is TGTGCCAGCAGCCCTGGGACGGCGTCTTTTGGCTACACCTTC.

In its sample, this clonotype was seen a few times. The V gene is TRBV11-2, the J gene TRBJ1-3; D unresolved. The ends were cut back, 2 bases at V and 2 bases at J, with 22 bases in the middle. Germline CDR1 SGHAT, CDR2 FQNNGV. There are 19 residues in the CDR3. The chain's CDR3 is CASSLFANSGNRAGNTIYF. CDR3 coding DNA: TGTGCCAGCAGCTTATTCGCGAATAGTGGGAATCGAGCTGGAAACACCATATATTTT.

The V gene is TRBV28, the J gene TRBJ2-2; 8 nucleotides line up with TRBD2. CDR1 is MDHEN and CDR2 is SYDVKM in the germline V gene. The CDR3 extends over 14 amino acids. After removal of 8 bases from V and 0 bases from J, the junction contained 2 bases not matched to a gene. The CDR3 DNA reads TGTGCCAGCCGACTAGCGCCGAACACCGGGGAGCTGTTTTTT. Encoded protein: CASRLAPNTGELFF.

The chain employs TRBV12-3 or TRBV12-4 and TRBJ2-7; D remains ambiguous. The length of the CDR3 is 12 residues. V lost 3 bases, J lost 7 bases, and 10 bases lay in between. In DNA form, the CDR3 reads TGTGCCAGCAGTTTCAGTTACTATGAGCAGTACTTC. It is translated as CASSFSYYEQYF.

V is TRBV15 and J is TRBJ2-7; D is perhaps TRBD1 (6 bases). The CDR3 runs 16 residues. Germline V CDR1 and CDR2: LNHNV, YYDKDF (reference sequence). V shed 5 bases and J shed 7 bases, with 24 bases lying between them. CDR3 in amino acids: CATSRGQSQVPGEQYF. The CDR3 region has the DNA TGTGCCACCAGCCGAGGACAGTCTCAGGTCCCGGGGGAGCAGTACTTC.

The sample holds a few counts of this clonotype. V is TRBV10-3 and J is TRBJ1-4, with 8 bases that match TRBD1. The germline gives CDR1 ENHRY, CDR2 SYGVKD. Trimming at V came to 2 bases and at J to 0 bases, leaving 2 bases not matched to a gene. The CDR3 is 16 amino acids. The CDR3 region has the DNA TGTGCCATCAGTGAGACAGGGGGAGCAACTAATGAAAAACTGTTTTTT. It is translated as CAISETGGATNEKLFF.

This clonotype was counted a few times. DNA for the CDR3: TGCAGTGTTCAACAGGGGGACGAGCAGTACTTC. Its protein is CSVQQGDEQYF. V gene TRBV20-1 combines with J gene TRBJ2-7, with 8 bases identical to TRBD1. V shed 7 bases and J 5 bases; nucleotides not matched to a gene: 4. Looked up from germline, CDR1 is DFQATT and CDR2 is SNEGSKA (reference sequence). This CDR3 contains 11 residues.